This T cell receptor beta chain was identified in a study of blood T cells in healthy people across ages. The V and J ends lost 2 bases and 3 bases respectively, with 23 bases between them. The CDR3 is 19 amino acids. From germline, CDR1 is SGHTA and CDR2 FQGTGA. Isolated per sample were at least 7 million PBMCs. Primers used in a second PCR of roughly 6 to 11 cycles were a sample-barcoded 5' primer and a J-beta primer mix. TCRdb re-called the 5' RACE reads with MiXCR, one entry per CDR3 protein. The sample records approximately 2,000,000 distinct CDR3 sequences, 35% to 50% being singletons. The sequence came from a human donor in good health. J is TRBJ2-4 and V is TRBV7-3, with D perhaps matching TRBD1 or TRBD2 (5 bases each). The material sequenced was blood. In DNA, the CDR3 is TGTGCCAGCAGCTTATATGGGACCGACTACGTCGTAGACAAAAACATTCAGTACTTC. It translates to CASSLYGTDYVVDKNIQYF.